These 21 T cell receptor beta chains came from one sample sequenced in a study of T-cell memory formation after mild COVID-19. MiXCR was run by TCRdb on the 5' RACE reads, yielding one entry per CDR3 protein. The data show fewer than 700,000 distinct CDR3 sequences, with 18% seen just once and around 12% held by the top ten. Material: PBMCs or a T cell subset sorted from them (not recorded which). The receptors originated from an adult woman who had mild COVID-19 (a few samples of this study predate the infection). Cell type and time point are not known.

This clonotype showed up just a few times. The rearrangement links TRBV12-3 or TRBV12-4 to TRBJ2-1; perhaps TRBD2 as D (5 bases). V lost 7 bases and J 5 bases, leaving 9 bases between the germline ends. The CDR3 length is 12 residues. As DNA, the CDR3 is TGTGCCAGCATAGACTATAACAATGAGCAGTTCTTC. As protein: CASIDYNNEQFF.

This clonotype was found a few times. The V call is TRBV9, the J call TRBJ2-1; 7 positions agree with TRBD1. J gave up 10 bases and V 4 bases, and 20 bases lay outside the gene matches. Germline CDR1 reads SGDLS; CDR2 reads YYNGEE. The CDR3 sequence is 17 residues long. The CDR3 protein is CASSLGGATVTYGEQFF. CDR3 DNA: TGTGCCAGCAGCCTAGGGGGCGCGACCGTCACTTACGGAGAGCAGTTCTTC.

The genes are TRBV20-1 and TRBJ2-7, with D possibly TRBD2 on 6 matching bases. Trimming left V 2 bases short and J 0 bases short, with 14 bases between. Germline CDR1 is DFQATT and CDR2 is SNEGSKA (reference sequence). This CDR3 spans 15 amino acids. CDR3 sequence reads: CSARQFPGASYEQYF. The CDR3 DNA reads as TGCAGTGCTAGACAATTTCCGGGAGCCTCCTACGAGCAGTACTTC.

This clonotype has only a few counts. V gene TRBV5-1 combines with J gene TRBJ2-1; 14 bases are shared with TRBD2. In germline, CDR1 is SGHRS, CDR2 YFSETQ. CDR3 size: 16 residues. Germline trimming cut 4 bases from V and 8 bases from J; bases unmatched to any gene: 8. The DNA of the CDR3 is TGCGCCAGCAGCACTGGGACTAGCGGGAGCTCTCATGAGCAGTTCTTC. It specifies CASSTGTSGSSHEQFF.

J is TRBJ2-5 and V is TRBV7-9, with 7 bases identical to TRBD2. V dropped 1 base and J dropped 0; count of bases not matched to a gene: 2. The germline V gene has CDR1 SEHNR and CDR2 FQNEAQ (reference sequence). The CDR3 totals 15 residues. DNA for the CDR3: TGTGCCAGCAGCTTAGTGGGAGGGTACCAAGAGACCCAGTACTTC. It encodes CASSLVGGYQETQYF.

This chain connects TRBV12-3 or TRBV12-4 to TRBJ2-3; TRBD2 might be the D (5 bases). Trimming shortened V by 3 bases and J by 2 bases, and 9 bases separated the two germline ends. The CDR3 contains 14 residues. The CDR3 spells CASSFGLFTDTQYF. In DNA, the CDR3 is TGTGCCAGCAGTTTTGGACTCTTCACAGATACGCAGTATTTT.

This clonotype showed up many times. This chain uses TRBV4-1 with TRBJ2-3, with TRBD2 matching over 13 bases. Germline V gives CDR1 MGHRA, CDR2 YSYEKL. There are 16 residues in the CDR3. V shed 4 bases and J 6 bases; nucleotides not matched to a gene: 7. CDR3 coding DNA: TGCGCCAGCAGCCTAGAGGCACTAGCGGGGGGGGATACGCAGTATTTT. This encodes CASSLEALAGGDTQYF.

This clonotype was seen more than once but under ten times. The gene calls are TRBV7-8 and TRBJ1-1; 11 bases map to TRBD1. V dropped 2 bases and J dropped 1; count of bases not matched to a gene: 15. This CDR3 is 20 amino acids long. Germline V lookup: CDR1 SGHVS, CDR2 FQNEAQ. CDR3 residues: CASSLTGQGVSGVPNTEAFF. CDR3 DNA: TGTGCCAGCAGCTTAACGGGACAGGGGGTAAGCGGCGTCCCGAACACTGAAGCTTTCTTT.

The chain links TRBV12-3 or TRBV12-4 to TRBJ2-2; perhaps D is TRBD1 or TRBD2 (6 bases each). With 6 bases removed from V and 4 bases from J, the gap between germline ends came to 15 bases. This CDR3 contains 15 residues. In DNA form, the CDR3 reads TGTGCCAGCAGATCAGGGGTGGGGGGCACCGGGGAGCTGTTTTTT. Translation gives CASRSGVGGTGELFF.

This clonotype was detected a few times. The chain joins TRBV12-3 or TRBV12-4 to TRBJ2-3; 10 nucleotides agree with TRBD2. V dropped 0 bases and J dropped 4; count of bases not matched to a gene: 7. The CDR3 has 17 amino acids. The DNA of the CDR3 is TGTGCCAGCAGTTTAGCTTCGCTAGCGGGAGCCCCAGATACGCAGTATTTT. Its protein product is CASSLASLAGAPDTQYF.

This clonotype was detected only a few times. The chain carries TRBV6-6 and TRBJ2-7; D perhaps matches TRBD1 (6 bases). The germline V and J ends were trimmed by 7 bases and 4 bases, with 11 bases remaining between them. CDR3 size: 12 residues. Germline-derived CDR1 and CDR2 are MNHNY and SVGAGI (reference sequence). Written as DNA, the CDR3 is TGTGCCAGCAATGGACAGTTTTACGAGCAGTACTTC. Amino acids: CASNGQFYEQYF.

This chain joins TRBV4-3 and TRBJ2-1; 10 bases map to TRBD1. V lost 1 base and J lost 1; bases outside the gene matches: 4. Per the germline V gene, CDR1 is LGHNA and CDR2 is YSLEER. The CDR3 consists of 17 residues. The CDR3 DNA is TGCGCCAGCAGCCAAGCTCGGGACAGGGGTTCCTACAATGAGCAGTTCTTC. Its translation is CASSQARDRGSYNEQFF.

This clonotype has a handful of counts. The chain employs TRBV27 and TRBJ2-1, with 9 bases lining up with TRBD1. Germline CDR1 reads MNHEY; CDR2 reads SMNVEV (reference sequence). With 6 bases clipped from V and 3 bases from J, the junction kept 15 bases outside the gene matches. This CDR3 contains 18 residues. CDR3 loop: CASSWGTGRDWIYNEQFF. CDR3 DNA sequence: TGTGCCAGCAGCTGGGGGACAGGGAGGGATTGGATCTACAATGAGCAGTTCTTC.

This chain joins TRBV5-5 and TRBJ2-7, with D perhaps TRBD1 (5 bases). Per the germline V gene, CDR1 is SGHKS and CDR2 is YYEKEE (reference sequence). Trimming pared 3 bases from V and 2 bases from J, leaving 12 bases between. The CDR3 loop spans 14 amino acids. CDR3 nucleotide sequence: TGTGCCAGCAGCTCCGCAAGGGGTCCCTACGAGCAGTACTTC. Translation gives CASSSARGPYEQYF.

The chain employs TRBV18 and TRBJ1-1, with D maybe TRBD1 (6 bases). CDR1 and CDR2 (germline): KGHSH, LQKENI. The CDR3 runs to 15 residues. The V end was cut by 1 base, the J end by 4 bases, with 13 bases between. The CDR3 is CASSPRDQGFTEAFF. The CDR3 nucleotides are TGTGCCAGCTCACCACGAGATCAGGGGTTCACTGAAGCTTTCTTT.

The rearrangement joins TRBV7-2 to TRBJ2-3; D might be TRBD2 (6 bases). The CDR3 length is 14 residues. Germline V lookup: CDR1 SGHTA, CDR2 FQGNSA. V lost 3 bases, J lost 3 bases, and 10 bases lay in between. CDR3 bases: TGTGCCAGCAGCTTTAGGAGGGCTACAGATACGCAGTATTTT. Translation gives CASSFRRATDTQYF.

This CDR3 reads CSAARLDSQETQYF. In nucleotides, the CDR3 is TGCAGTGCTGCTAGATTGGACAGCCAAGAGACCCAGTACTTC. The chain is built from TRBV20-1 and TRBJ2-5; D may be TRBD1 (6 bases). This CDR3 region has 14 residues. Trimming shortened V by 5 bases and J by 1 base, and 14 bases separated the two germline ends. Per the germline V gene, CDR1 is DFQATT and CDR2 is SNEGSKA (reference sequence).

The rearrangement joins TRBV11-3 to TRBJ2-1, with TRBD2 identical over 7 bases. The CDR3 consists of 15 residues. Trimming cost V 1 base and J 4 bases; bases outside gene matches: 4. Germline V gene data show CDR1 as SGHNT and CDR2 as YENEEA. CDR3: CASSLGGGVYNEQFF. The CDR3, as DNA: TGTGCCAGCAGCTTAGGGGGAGGGGTTTACAATGAGCAGTTCTTC.

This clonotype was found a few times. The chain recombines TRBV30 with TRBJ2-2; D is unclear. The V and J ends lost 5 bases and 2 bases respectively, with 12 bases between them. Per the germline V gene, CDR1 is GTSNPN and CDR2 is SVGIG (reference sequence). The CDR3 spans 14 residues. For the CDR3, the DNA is TGTGCCTGGGGTTCACGCGTCAACACCGGGGAGCTGTTTTTT. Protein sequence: CAWGSRVNTGELFF.

Written as DNA, the CDR3 is TGTGCCTGGAAACTAGCGGGAGGGTTTGGCACCGGGGAGCTGTTTTTT. Protein product: CAWKLAGGFGTGELFF. The chain employs TRBV30 and TRBJ2-2; 13 bases line up with TRBD2. From germline, CDR1 is GTSNPN and CDR2 SVGIG (reference sequence). The CDR3 spans 16 residues. The V and J ends lost 4 bases and 4 bases, in that order; junction bases with no gene match: 6. The entire variable domain, with the rest obtained from reference TRBV30 and TRBJ2-2, is as follows: SQTIHQWPATLVQPVGSPLSLECTVEGTSNPNLYWYRQAAGRGLQLLFYSVGIGQISSEVPQNLSASRPQDRQFILSSKKLLLSDSGFYLCAWKLAGGFGTGELFFGEGSRLTVL.

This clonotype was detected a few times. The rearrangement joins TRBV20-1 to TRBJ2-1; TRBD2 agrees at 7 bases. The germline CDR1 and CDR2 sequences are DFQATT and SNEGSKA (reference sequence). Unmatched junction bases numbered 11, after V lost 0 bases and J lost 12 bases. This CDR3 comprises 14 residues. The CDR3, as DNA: TGCAGTGCTAGAGAAAGAGCGGGACCCCCCGGGCAGTTCTTC. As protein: CSARERAGPPGQFF.